These T cell receptor beta chains were read from a single sample in a study of somatic mutations in cytotoxic T cells in rheumatoid arthritis. Only in-frame clones appear in the TCRdb table, and some are missing; sequencing was by immunoSEQ multiplex PCR. The sample shows tens of thousands of clones, 82% of them seen only once. What was sequenced was CD8+ T cells sorted from blood. Receptors originate from an adult with rheumatoid arthritis. CDR3s include the opening cysteine and the closing phenylalanine or tryptophan. D genes are given only for firm matches. Part of the rows lack a size; the others show once, few, many or a class for expanded clones.

NA,TRBJ2-3,TRBV9,NA,TGTGCCAGCAGCGTAGGAAGCGGGAGCACAGATACGCAGTATTTT,CASSVGSGSTDTQYF
TRBD1,TRBJ2-5,TRBV4-1,NA,TGCGCCAGCAGCCAAGGGACAGGGTATATTCGAGAGACCCAGTACTTC,CASSQGTGYIRETQYF
NA,TRBJ2-5,TRBV7-9,NA,TGTGCCAGCAGATTGGGAGGCCACCAAGAGACCCAGTACTTC,CASRLGGHQETQYF
NA,TRBJ1-2,TRBV19,NA,TGTGCCAGTCGCCCCGGGACCTATGGCTACACCTTC,CASRPGTYGYTF
NA,TRBJ2-1,TRBV9,NA,TGTGCCAGCAGCGTAGAGGGGGAGTGGCGCTACAATGAGCAGTTCTTC,CASSVEGEWRYNEQFF
NA,TRBJ2-7,TRBV6-1,few,TGTGCCAGCCAGGCGGCCTACGAGCAGTACTTC,CASQAAYEQYF
TRBD1,TRBJ2-7,TRBV13,NA,TGTGCCAGCAGGGCCGAGGTGGGGACAGGGCGGAACGAGCAGTACTTC,CASRAEVGTGRNEQYF
NA,TRBJ2-3,TRBV18,once,TGTGCCAGCTCACCACCGACTATCCGAACAGATACGCAGTATTTT,CASSPPTIRTDTQYF
NA,TRBJ1-1,TRBV6-5,NA,TGTGCCAGCAGTTTCCGAGACGGGAACACTGAAGCTTTCTTT,CASSFRDGNTEAFF
NA,TRBJ2-2,TRBV7-8,NA,TGTGCCAGCAGCTTAGGTGGGGACGTCTGGCATATGAACACCGGGGAGCTGTTTTTT,CASSLGGDVWHMNTGELFF
NA,TRBJ1-2,TRBV7-9,NA,TGTGCCAGCAGCTTAACGCGGGGGTACTATGGCTACACCTTC,CASSLTRGYYGYTF
NA,TRBJ2-3,TRBV28,once,TGTGCCAGCAGCCTGATCGGAGATACGCAGTATTTT,CASSLIGDTQYF
NA,TRBJ1-2,TRBV6-1,NA,TGTGCCAGCAGTGAAGCGATCCATGGAGTGCTTTATGGCTACACCTTC,CASSEAIHGVLYGYTF
TRBD2,TRBJ2-7,TRBV30,NA,TGTGCCTGGAGTGGGCTAGCGGGAGGGCCGTTTTACGAGCAGTACTTC,CAWSGLAGGPFYEQYF
NA,TRBJ2-2,TRBV7-9,NA,TGTGCCAGCAGCCTTACGACAGGGAACACCGGGGAGCTGTTTTTT,CASSLTTGNTGELFF
NA,TRBJ1-1,TRBV7-9,NA,TGTGCCAGCAGCTTAGGCCTACTCACTGAAGCTTTCTTT,CASSLGLLTEAFF
NA,TRBJ2-1,TRBV9,NA,TGTGCCAGCAGCGGGCTAACCGTCAAGGGGAATGAGCAGTTCTTC,CASSGLTVKGNEQFF
NA,TRBJ2-3,TRBV7-9,NA,TGTGCCAGCACCTCCCCCGGGACTCAAAGTTCCCCCTCCACAGATACGCAGTATTTT,CASTSPGTQSSPSTDTQYF
NA,TRBJ1-1,TRBV27,NA,TGTGCCAGCAGCGCCTTGGGCAACACTGAAGCTTTCTTT,CASSALGNTEAFF
NA,TRBJ2-3,TRBV4-2,once,TGTGCCAGCAGCCAAGATGGTACCTATCGTAGCACAGATACGCAGTATTTT,CASSQDGTYRSTDTQYF
TRBD2,TRBJ2-7,TRBV5-4,NA,TGTGCCAGCAGTCTAGTGGGGGGGACCTACGAGCAGTACTTC,CASSLVGGTYEQYF
TRBD1,TRBJ2-1,TRBV29-1,NA,TGCAGCGTTGAAACAGGGGCTGGCAATGAGCAGTTCTTC,CSVETGAGNEQFF
TRBD2,TRBJ2-1,TRBV9,NA,TGTGCCAGCAGCGCTCCGGGGCCAAGCGGGGGGGCGAATGAGCAGTTCTTC,CASSAPGPSGGANEQFF
NA,TRBJ2-7,TRBV21-1,once,TGTGCCAGCAGCAAAGAGGCCCGGTTCTACGAGCAGTACTTC,CASSKEARFYEQYF
NA,TRBJ2-1,TRBV5-1,NA,TGCGCCAGCAGCTTCTACAATGAGCAGTTCTTC,CASSFYNEQFF
NA,TRBJ2-7,TRBV19,NA,TGTGCCAGTAGTATTGGCGGGGTGAGGAACGAGCAGTACTTC,CASSIGGVRNEQYF
TRBD2,TRBJ2-7,TRBV19,NA,TGTGCCAGTAGTATAGCCAGCGGGAGTATCTACGAGCAGTACTTC,CASSIASGSIYEQYF
NA,TRBJ2-1,TRBV13,NA,TGTGCCAGCAGCTTAGGCGGGGATTACAATGAGCAGTTCTTC,CASSLGGDYNEQFF
NA,TRBJ2-7,TRBV4-1,NA,TGCGCCAGCAGCGATACCATGGGACGAATCCTTTACGAGCAGTACTTC,CASSDTMGRILYEQYF
NA,TRBJ1-1,TRBV9,NA,TGTGCCAGCAGCGTAGGGTGGAACACTGAAGCTTTCTTT,CASSVGWNTEAFF